These T cell receptor beta chains were read from a single sample in a study of T cell responses to AZD1222 COVID-19 vaccine. Produced via immunoSEQ multiplex PCR; TCRdb's table is partial and in-frame only. The sample has about 140,000 clones, roughly 82% seen once. The sequencing here drew on peripheral blood, taken on day 0 of AZD1222 vaccination. The receptors shown here come from an adult in good health. CDR3s include the opening cysteine and the closing phenylalanine or tryptophan. Fields, in order: V gene, CDR3 protein.

V: TRBV30
CDR3: CAWSKTGMSQPQHF

V: TRBV19
CDR3: CASSISSYNSPLHF

V: TRBV4-1
CDR3: CASSQHGDREETQYF

V: TRBV3-1/TRBV3-2
CDR3: CASSQDHPGLAGGQDTQYF

V: TRBV30
CDR3: CAWSVIPTEAFF

V: TRBV5-4
CDR3: CASSAKWNTEAFF

V: TRBV5-1
CDR3: CASSLAMAGVADTQYF

V: TRBV18
CDR3: CASSPDAQGFGYTF

V: TRBV19
CDR3: CASSIGRSNSPLHF

V: TRBV10-3
CDR3: CAISEPGLTTEAFF

V: TRBV18
CDR3: CASSQTGRSTSNQPQHF

V: TRBV28
CDR3: CASSWSTGGRSQYF

V: TRBV5-5
CDR3: CASSLADSSNQPQHF

V: TRBV2
CDR3: CASRGQGNTEAFF

V: TRBV28
CDR3: CASREGGAKNIQYF

V: TRBV6-5
CDR3: CASSPRGAPGELFF

V: TRBV21-1
CDR3: CASSTMSRGQGYDNQPQHF

V: TRBV5-1
CDR3: CASSPGQVNSPLHF

V: TRBV2
CDR3: CASRRNANRGASYNEQFF

V: TRBV4-1
CDR3: CASSQAGYGYTF

V: TRBV7-9
CDR3: CASSLPEKLFF

V: TRBV30
CDR3: CAWSRGAGNTIYF

V: TRBV2
CDR3: CAISTGQGPSNEQFF

V: TRBV2
CDR3: CASSPLTGSLTGELFF

V: TRBV9
CDR3: CASSAIPSSYGYTF

V: TRBV5-1
CDR3: CASSYRTGKTADTQYF

V: TRBV7-8
CDR3: CASSLGGGTHPYEQYF

V: TRBV27
CDR3: CASSLAGPFTGELFF

V: TRBV2
CDR3: CASSHGRGNTEAFF

V: TRBV6-6
CDR3: CASSYPGTGIPEAFF

V: TRBV9
CDR3: CASTKTGGAYEAFF

V: TRBV6-5
CDR3: CASSRQLEDTEAFF

V: TRBV27
CDR3: CASSQTGTQGNTIYF

V: TRBV28
CDR3: CASSFGTGSIVHQPQHF

V: TRBV5-1
CDR3: CASSLVAQTSRGGATETQYF

V: TRBV2
CDR3: CASTEDRGNQPQHF

V: TRBV28
CDR3: CASSPSGDPQETQYF

V: TRBV18
CDR3: CASSPQPGPNTEAFF

V: TRBV11-2
CDR3: CASMRGGGEKLFF

V: TRBV6-2/TRBV6-3
CDR3: CASSPLDREETQYF

V: TRBV5-8
CDR3: CASRYLSGTGSRGTEAFF

V: TRBV6-5
CDR3: CASSTWTGGGGEQFF

V: TRBV3-1/TRBV3-2
CDR3: CASSYGTAWGGEQFF

V: TRBV27
CDR3: CASSLPKGRFNYNEQFF

V: TRBV6-5
CDR3: CASSPGRAAEAFF

V: TRBV3-1/TRBV3-2
CDR3: CASSQVAGGRETQYF

V: TRBV28
CDR3: CASRRDRGTRTEAFF

V: TRBV5-1
CDR3: CASSLAAQGNEKLFF

V: TRBV29-1
CDR3: CSVSQSNTEAFF

V: TRBV5-1
CDR3: CASSFLRGQLETQYF

V: TRBV6-5
CDR3: CASRAQGYTEAFF

V: TRBV27
CDR3: CANRDITYEQYF

V: TRBV4-1
CDR3: CASSQVGDAGNTIYF

V: TRBV2
CDR3: CASRITGGYGYTF

V: TRBV18
CDR3: CASSPTDQSPLHF